This TCR beta chain was obtained from a study of blood T cell repertoires in COVID-19. Across the whole study: Samples came from the United States, Italy and Spain, spanning acute and convalescent COVID-19. The analysed material was cDNA or gDNA that came from T cells, B-cell-depleted T cells, or PBMCs.

Only one count was recorded for this clone. Per the study methods: Estimated nucleated cell counts came from reference gene primer amplification. Clones were read by immunoSEQ multiplex PCR, and TCRdb kept only the in-frame ones, dropping some. V, J and clone size were drawn from that table, and D and trimming were deduced from the DNA. The profile shows under 250,000 clones, 83% of them singletons. The CDR3 covers 15 residues. V lost 4 bases, J lost 1 base, and 6 bases stayed unmatched. Germline V gene sequence: CDR1 MNHEY, CDR2 SMNVEV (reference sequence). The specimen sequenced was peripheral blood. The chain carries TRBV27 and TRBJ2-7, with 8 bases aligning to TRBD1. This sequence originates from a human donor in a cohort sampled during active COVID-19. Written as DNA, the CDR3 is TGTGCCAGCAGTTACACTTGGACAGGGTCCTACGAGCAGTACTTC. It translates to CASSYTWTGSYEQYF.